The present entry profiles one T cell receptor (beta chain) with its context. This CDR3 contains 15 residues. The ends lost 4 bases at V and 2 bases at J; junction bases unmatched: 3. CDR1 and CDR2 (germline): SGHNT, YYREEE (reference sequence). Methods used by the authors: The authors estimated nucleated cell counts from reference gene primer amplification. The protocol was immunoSEQ multiplex PCR, while the TCRdb copy is restricted to in-frame clones and leaves out a portion. V and J calls and clone size come straight from that table; D and trimming were deduced from the DNA. Counted here are approximately 350,000 clones, more than 70% occurring once; the ten biggest clones make up 2.5% to 3%. These data originate in a study of blood T cell repertoires in COVID-19. Study details: Samples came from the United States, Italy and Spain, spanning acute and convalescent COVID-19.

V gene TRBV5-4 combines with J gene TRBJ2-3; 11 nucleotides align to TRBD2. The sample comprised peripheral blood. The TCR originated in a man under 40 with active or convalescent COVID-19. CDR3 DNA sequence: TGTGCCAGCAGCCTGGGACTAGCGGACACAGATACGCAGTATTTT. Amino acids: CASSLGLADTDTQYF.